The clone carrying this T cell receptor beta chain was observed a single time. What it binds is unknown. These data come from a study of Tregs in tolerant kidney transplant recipients. The CDR3 spans 16 residues. Germline V CDR1 and CDR2: MGHRA, YSYEKL. V was cut by 1 base and J by 4 bases, with 13 bases left in between. The method was immunoSEQ multiplex PCR; TCRdb's version includes in-frame clones alone and lacks a portion of them. The table shows around 230,000 clones, with approximately 83% occurring only once. General study results and limits: The most relevant donor-specific Treg TCRbeta repertoire apparently came from expansion with activated donor B cells. Few patients were studied, so findings need validation in larger groups.

Sequencing was carried out using CD4+ T cells from blood. The V and J genes are TRBV4-1 and TRBJ1-4; D ambiguous. The receptor was isolated from a human donor in good health. The DNA of the CDR3 is TGCGCCAGCAGCCAAGTTTTAGGCAGGCGTAATGAAAAACTGTTTTTT. It specifies CASSQVLGRRNEKLFF.